This T cell receptor beta chain is from a study of T cells expressing NK-cell markers. From germline, CDR1 is SGHAT and CDR2 FQNNGV. The CDR3 length is 16 residues. cDNA encoding TCR beta was synthesized via 5'RACE template switching incorporating UMIs. Reprocessing the 5' RACE reads, TCRdb reports a single entry for every CDR3 protein and omits DNA. The sample shows about 170,000 distinct CDR3 sequences, and about 19% sits with its ten largest clones. The chain couples TRBV11-2 to TRBJ2-5; TCRdb lists TRBD2, though no DNA is available to test this call. The receptor was derived from a man aged 18 to 69 in good health. The sample comprised blood T cells: a sorted CD56 or NKG2C T cell subset, CD4+ or CD8+ T cells, or bulk PBMC T cells (not recorded which). CDR3 region: CASSLFLAGGRETQYF.